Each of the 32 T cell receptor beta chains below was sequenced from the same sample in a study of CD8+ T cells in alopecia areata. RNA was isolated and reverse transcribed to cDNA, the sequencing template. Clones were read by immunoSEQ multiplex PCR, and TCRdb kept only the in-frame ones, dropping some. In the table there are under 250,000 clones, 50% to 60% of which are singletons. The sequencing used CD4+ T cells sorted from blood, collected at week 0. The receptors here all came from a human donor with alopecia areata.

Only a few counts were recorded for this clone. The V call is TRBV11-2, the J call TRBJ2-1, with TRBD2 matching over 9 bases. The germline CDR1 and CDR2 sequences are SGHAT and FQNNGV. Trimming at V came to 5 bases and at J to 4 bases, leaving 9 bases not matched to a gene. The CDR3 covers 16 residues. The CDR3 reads CASSRILAGGYNEQFF. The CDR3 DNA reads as TGTGCCAGCAGCCGAATACTAGCGGGCGGATACAATGAGCAGTTCTTC.

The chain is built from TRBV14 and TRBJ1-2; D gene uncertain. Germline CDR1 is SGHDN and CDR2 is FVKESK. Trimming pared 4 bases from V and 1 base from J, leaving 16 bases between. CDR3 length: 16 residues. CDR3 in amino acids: CASSPDWAGYNYGYTF. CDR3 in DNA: TGTGCCAGCAGCCCGGATTGGGCAGGCTATAACTATGGCTACACCTTC.

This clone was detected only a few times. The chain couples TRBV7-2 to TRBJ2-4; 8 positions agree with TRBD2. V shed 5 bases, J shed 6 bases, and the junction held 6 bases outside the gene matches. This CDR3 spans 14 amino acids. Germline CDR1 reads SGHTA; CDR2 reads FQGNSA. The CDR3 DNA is TGTGCCAGCAGCCCAGACGGGGGGGGAAACATTCAGTACTTC. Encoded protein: CASSPDGGGNIQYF.

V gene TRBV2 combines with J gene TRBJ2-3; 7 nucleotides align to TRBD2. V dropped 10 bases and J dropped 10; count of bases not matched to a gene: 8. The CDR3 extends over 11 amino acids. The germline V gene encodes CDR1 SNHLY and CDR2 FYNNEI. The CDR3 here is CATAFGGAQYF. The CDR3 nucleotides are TGTGCCACCGCTTTTGGGGGGGCGCAGTATTTT. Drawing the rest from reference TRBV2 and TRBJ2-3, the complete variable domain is EPEVTQTPSHQVTQMGQEVILRCVPISNHLYFYWYRQILGQKVEFLVSFYNNEISEKSEIFDDQFSVERPDGSNFTLKIRSTKLEDSAMYFCATAFGGAQYFGPGTRLTVL.

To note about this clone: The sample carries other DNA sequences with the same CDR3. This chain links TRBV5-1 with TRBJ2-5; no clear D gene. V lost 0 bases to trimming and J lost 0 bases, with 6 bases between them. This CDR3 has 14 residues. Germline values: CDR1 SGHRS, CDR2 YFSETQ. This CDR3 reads CASSLGQYQETQYF. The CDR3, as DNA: TGCGCCAGCAGCTTGGGCCAGTACCAAGAGACCCAGTACTTC. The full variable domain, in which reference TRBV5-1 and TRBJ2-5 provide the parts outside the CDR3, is KAGVTQTPRYLIKTRGQQVTLSCSPISGHRSVSWYQQTPGQGLQFLFEYFSETQRNKGNFPGRFSGRQFSNSRSEMNVSTLELGDSALYLCASSLGQYQETQYFGPGTRLLVL.

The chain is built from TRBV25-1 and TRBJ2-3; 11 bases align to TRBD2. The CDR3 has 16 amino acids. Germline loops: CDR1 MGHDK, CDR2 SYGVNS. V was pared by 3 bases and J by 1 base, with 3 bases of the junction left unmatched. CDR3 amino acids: CASSDLLAGGTDTQYF. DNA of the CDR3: TGTGCCAGCAGTGACTTACTAGCGGGGGGCACAGATACGCAGTATTTT. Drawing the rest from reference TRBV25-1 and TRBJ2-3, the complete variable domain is EADIYQTPRYLVIGTGKKITLECSQTMGHDKMYWYQQDPGMELHLIHYSYGVNSTEKGDLSSESTVSRIRTEHFPLTLESARPSHTSQYLCASSDLLAGGTDTQYFGPGTRLTVL.

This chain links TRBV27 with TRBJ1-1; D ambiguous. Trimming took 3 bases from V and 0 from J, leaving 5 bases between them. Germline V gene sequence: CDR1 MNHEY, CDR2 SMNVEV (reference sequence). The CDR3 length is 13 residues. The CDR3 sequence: CASSFGMNTEAFF. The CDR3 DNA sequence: TGTGCCAGCAGTTTCGGAATGAACACTGAAGCTTTCTTT.

Here the CDR3 reads CASSQVLGTGYTEAFF. The CDR3 DNA reads TGCGCCAGCAGCCAAGTCCTCGGGACAGGGTACACTGAAGCTTTCTTT. The chain has TRBV4-1 and TRBJ1-1; 9 bases map to TRBD1. The V gene's germline CDR1 is MGHRA and CDR2 YSYEKL. There are 16 residues in the CDR3. J gave up 3 bases and V 1 base, and 6 bases lay outside the gene matches.

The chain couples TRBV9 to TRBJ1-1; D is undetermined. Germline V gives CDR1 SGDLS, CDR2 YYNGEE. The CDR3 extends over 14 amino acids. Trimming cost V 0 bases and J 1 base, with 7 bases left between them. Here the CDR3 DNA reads TGTGCCAGCAGCGTAGTATCCACGAACACTGAAGCTTTCTTT. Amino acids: CASSVVSTNTEAFF.

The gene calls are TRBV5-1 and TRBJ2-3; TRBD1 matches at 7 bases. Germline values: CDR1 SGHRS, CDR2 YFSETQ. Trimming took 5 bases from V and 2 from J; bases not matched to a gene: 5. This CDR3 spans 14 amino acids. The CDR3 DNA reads TGCGCCAGCAGAACAGGGGTAATCACAGATACGCAGTATTTT. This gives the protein CASRTGVITDTQYF.

The CDR3 loop reads CSVGEPNTEAFF. The DNA of the CDR3 is TGCAGCGTTGGGGAGCCGAACACTGAAGCTTTCTTT. This sequence joins TRBV29-1 and TRBJ1-1; D call uncertain. V was cut by 4 bases and J by 1 base, with 7 bases left in between. This CDR3 has 12 residues. Germline CDR1 is SQVTM and CDR2 is ANQGSEA.

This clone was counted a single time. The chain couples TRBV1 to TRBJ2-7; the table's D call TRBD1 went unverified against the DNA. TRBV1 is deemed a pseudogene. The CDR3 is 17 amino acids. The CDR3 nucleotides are TGCACCAGCAGCCAAAGGGGAGACAGGGAGGAGATCTACGAGCAGTACTTC. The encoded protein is CTSSQRGDREEIYEQYF.

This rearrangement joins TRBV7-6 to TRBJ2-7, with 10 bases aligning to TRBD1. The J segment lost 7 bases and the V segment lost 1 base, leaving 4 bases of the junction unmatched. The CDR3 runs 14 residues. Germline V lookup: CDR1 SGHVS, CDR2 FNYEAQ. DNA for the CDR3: TGTGCCAGCAGCTTAGGACAGGGGGCGGAAGAGCAGTACTTC. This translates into CASSLGQGAEEQYF.

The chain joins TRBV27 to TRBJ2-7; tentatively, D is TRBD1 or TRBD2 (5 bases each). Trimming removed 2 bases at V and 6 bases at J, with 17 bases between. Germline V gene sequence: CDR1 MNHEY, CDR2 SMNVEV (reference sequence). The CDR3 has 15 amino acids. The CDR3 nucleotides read TGTGCCAGCAGTTTACACGAAGGGACCCGAGGCGAGCAGTACTTC. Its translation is CASSLHEGTRGEQYF.

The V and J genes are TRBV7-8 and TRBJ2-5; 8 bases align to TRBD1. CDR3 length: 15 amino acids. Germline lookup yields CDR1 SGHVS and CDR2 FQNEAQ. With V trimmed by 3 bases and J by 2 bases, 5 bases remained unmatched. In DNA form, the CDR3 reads TGTGCCAGCAGCTTGGGGGACAGGAGACAAGAGACCCAGTACTTC. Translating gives CASSLGDRRQETQYF.

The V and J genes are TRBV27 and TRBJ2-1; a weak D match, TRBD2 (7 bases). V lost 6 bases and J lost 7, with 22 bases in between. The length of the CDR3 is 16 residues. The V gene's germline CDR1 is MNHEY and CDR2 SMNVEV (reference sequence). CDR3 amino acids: CASRRPLGGPRNEQFF. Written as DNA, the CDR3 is TGTGCCAGCAGAAGACCCTTGGGGGGGCCTCGTAATGAGCAGTTCTTC.

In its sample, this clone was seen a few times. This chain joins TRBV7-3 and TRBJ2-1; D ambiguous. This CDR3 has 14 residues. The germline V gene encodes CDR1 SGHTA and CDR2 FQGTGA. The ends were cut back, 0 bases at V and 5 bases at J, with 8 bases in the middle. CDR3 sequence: CASSLTHTDNEQFF. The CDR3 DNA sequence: TGTGCCAGCAGCTTAACCCACACCGACAATGAGCAGTTCTTC.

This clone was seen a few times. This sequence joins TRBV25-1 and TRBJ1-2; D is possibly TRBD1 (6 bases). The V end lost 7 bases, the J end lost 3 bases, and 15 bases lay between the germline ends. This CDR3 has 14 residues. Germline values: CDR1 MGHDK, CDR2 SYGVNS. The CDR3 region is CASTQGGEDYGYTF. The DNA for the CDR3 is TGTGCCAGCACCCAAGGGGGGGAAGACTATGGCTACACCTTC.

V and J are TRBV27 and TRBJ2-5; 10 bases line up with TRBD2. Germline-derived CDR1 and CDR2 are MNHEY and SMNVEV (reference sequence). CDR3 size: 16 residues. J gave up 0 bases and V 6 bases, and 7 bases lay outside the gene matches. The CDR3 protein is CASSPSGLAYQETQYF. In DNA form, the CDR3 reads TGTGCCAGCAGCCCTTCGGGACTAGCGTACCAAGAGACCCAGTACTTC.

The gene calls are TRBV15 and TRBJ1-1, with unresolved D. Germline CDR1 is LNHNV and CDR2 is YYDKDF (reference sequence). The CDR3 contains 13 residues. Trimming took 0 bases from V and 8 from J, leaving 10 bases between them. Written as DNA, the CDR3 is TGTGCCACCAGCAGAGAAAAGGGTCGCGAAGCTTTCTTT. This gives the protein CATSREKGREAFF.

CDR3 in amino acids: CASSIGLRGPYEQYF. The DNA of the CDR3 is TGTGCCAGCAGCATAGGCCTCAGGGGACCCTACGAGCAGTACTTC. This chain uses TRBV7-9 with TRBJ2-7, with D tentatively TRBD1 (6 bases). Germline lookup yields CDR1 SEHNR and CDR2 FQNEAQ (reference sequence). This CDR3 spans 15 amino acids. The V and J ends lost 5 bases and 2 bases respectively, with 16 bases between them.

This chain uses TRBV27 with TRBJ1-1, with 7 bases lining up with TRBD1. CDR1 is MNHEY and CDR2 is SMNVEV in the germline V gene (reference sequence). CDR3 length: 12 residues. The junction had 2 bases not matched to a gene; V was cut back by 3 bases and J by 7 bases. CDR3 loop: CASSLDRREAFF. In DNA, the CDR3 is TGTGCCAGCAGTTTGGACAGGCGTGAAGCTTTCTTT.

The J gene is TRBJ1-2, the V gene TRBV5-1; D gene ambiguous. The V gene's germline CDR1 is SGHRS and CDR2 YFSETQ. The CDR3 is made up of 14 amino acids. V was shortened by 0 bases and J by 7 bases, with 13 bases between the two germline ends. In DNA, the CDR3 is TGCGCCAGCAGCTTGGGCGGCACTAAAAGTGGCTACACCTTC. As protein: CASSLGGTKSGYTF.

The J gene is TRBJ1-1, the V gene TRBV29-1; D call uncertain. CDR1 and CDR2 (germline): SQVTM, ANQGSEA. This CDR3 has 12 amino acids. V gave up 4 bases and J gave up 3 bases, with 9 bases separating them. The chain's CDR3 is CSVVDVDTEAFF. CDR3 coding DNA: TGCAGCGTTGTCGACGTGGACACTGAAGCTTTCTTT.

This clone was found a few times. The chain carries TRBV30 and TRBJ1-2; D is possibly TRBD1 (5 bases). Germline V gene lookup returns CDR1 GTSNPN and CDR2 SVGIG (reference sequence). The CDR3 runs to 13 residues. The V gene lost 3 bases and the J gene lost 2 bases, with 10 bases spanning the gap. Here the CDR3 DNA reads TGTGCCTGGAGACTGACAGCGAACTATGGCTACACCTTC. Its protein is CAWRLTANYGYTF.

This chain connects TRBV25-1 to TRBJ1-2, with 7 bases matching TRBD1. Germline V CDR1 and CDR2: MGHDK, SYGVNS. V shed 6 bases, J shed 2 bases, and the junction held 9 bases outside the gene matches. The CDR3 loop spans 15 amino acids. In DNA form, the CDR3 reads TGTGCCAGCAGCCGAGGACAGGAGACAAACTATGGCTACACCTTC. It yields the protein CASSRGQETNYGYTF.

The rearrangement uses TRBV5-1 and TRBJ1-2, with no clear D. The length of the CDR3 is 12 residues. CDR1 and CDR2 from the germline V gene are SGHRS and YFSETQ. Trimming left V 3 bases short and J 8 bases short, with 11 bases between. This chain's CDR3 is CASSWGEGGYTF. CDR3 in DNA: TGCGCCAGCAGCTGGGGAGAAGGCGGCTACACCTTC.

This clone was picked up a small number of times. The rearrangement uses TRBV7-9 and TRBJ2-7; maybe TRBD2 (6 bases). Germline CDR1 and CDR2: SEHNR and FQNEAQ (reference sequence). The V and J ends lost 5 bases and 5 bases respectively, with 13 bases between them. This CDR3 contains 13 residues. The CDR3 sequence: CASSPGGYDEQYF. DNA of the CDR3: TGTGCCAGCAGCCCCGGGGGATACGACGAGCAGTACTTC. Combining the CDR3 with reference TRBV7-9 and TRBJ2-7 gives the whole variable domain DTGVSQNPRHKITKRGQNVTFRCDPISEHNRLYWYRQTLGQGPEFLTYFQNEAQLEKSRLLSDRFSAERPKGSFSTLEIQRTEQGDSAMYLCASSPGGYDEQYFGPGTRLTVT.

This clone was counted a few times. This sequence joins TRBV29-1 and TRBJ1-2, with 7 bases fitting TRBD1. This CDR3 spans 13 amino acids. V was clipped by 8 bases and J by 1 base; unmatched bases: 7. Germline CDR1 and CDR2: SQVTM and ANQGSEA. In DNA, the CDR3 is TGCAGCACCTCCTCAGGGGGTAACTATGGCTACACCTTC. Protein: CSTSSGGNYGYTF.

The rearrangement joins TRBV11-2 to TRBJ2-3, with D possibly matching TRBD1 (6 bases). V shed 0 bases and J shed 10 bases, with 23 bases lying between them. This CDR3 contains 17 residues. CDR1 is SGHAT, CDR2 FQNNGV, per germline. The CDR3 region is CASSLDRGRGPTGAQYF. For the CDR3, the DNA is TGTGCCAGCAGCTTAGATAGGGGCAGGGGTCCCACCGGAGCGCAGTATTTT.

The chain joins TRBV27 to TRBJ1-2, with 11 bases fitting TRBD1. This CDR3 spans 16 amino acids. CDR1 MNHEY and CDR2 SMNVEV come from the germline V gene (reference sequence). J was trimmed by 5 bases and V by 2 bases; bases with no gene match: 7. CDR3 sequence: CASSLIGTGGRYGYTF. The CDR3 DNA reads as TGTGCCAGCAGTTTAATAGGGACAGGGGGACGTTATGGCTACACCTTC.

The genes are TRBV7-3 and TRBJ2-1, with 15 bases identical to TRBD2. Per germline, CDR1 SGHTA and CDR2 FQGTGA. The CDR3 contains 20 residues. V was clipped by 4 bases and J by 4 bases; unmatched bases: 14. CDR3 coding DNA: TGTGCCAGCAGCTCCCATGCCGGGACTAGCGGGAGGACAGGGTACAATGAGCAGTTCTTC. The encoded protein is CASSSHAGTSGRTGYNEQFF.